These T cell receptor beta chains were read from a single sample in a study of blood T cell repertoires in COVID-19. Some clones are missing from TCRdb's copy, which holds only in-frame ones; the method was immunoSEQ multiplex PCR. The data hold 150,000 to 200,000 clones, with 80% to 90% observed a single time. The sample comprised peripheral blood. These receptors originate from a man aged 60 to 75 with acute or convalescent COVID-19. CDR3s include the opening cysteine and the closing phenylalanine or tryptophan. The D gene is left open where the match is weak. Clone size, where shown, is once, few, many, or a class for clones that have expanded.

v_gene	abundance	j_gene	d_gene	CDR3nt	CDR3aa
TRBV6-5	.	TRBJ2-1	.	TGTGCCAGCAGTTACGGGCGTCTGGATGAGCAGTTCTTC	CASSYGRLDEQFF
TRBV9	once	TRBJ2-2	.	TGTGCCAGCAGCCCACGTCGCGGGGCCGGGGAGCTGTTTTTT	CASSPRRGAGELFF
TRBV30	.	TRBJ1-1	TRBD1	TGTGCGTCGGAGAGGGGGCGGTGGGTTCACACTGAAGCTTTCTTT	CASERGRWVHTEAFF
TRBV29-1	.	TRBJ2-5	.	TGCAGCGTTGAAGATATAGACTCCCAAGAGACCCAGTACTTC	CSVEDIDSQETQYF
TRBV29-1	.	TRBJ2-1	TRBD1	TGCAGCGTGCGACAGGGAAGCACAGGGAATGAGCAGTTCTTC	CSVRQGSTGNEQFF
TRBV28	.	TRBJ2-7	TRBD1	TGTGCCAGCAGTTCCCCGAGACAGGGTATCAACGAGCAGTACTTC	CASSSPRQGINEQYF
TRBV30	.	TRBJ1-1	.	TGCGGGGGGGAGAACACTGAAGCTTTCTTT	CGGENTEAFF
TRBV2	few	TRBJ2-5	.	TGTGCCAGCAGCGCGAGGGAGACCCAGTACTTC	CASSARETQYF
TRBV28	.	TRBJ2-7	TRBD1	TGTGCCAGCACCTCGCGGGGCAGGGGGCACGAGCAGTACTTC	CASTSRGRGHEQYF
TRBV2	.	TRBJ2-1	TRBD1	TGTGCCAGCAGCTGGGACAGGGGATACAATGAGCAGTTCTTC	CASSWDRGYNEQFF
TRBV7-8	.	TRBJ1-1	.	TGTGCCAGCAGCTTAGAACAGGGTGCCCCGAACACTGAAGCTTTCTTT	CASSLEQGAPNTEAFF
TRBV18	.	TRBJ2-7	TRBD1	TGTGCCAGCTCATCGACAGGGGGACCCTACGAGCAGTACTTC	CASSSTGGPYEQYF
TRBV7-9	few	TRBJ2-5	TRBD1	TGTGCCAGCAGCCTAAGCGACAGGGTGAGCGGGACCCAGTACTTC	CASSLSDRVSGTQYF
TRBV7-9	.	TRBJ1-4	.	TGTGCCAGCAGCTCAGGTTCCCTTAATGAAAAACTGTTTTTT	CASSSGSLNEKLFF
TRBV19	.	TRBJ1-5	.	TGTGCCTCCCTCCCTATGCAGGGCGGCAATCAGCCCCAGCATTTT	CASLPMQGGNQPQHF
TRBV7-3	many	TRBJ2-1	TRBD2	TGTGCCAGCAGCTTAAATCGGCTAGCGGAGGGGCATGAGCAGTTCTTC	CASSLNRLAEGHEQFF
TRBV28	.	TRBJ1-2	TRBD1	TGTGCCAGCAGTTCCCCCGGACAGGGGGAAAATGGCTACACCTTC	CASSSPGQGENGYTF
TRBV12-3/TRBV12-4	.	TRBJ2-1	.	TGTGCCAGCAGGCCAGGCAGCTACAATGAGCAGTTCTTC	CASRPGSYNEQFF
TRBV5-1	.	TRBJ2-1	TRBD2	TGCGCCAGCAGCTTTTTCGGGACTAGCGGTTACAATGAGCAGTTCTTC	CASSFFGTSGYNEQFF
TRBV4-2	.	TRBJ2-3	TRBD2	TGTGCCAGCACAACCGGGACTAGCGATAATGCGCAGTATTTT	CASTTGTSDNAQYF
TRBV27	.	TRBJ2-7	TRBD1	TGTGCCAGCAGTTTCTACAGGGGTGACGGCGACGAGCAGTACTTC	CASSFYRGDGDEQYF
TRBV9	.	TRBJ2-1	TRBD2	TGTGCTAGTAGCGGGAGCCCCTACAATGAGCAGTTCTTC	CASSGSPYNEQFF
TRBV2	.	TRBJ1-2	.	TGTGCCAGCAGTGAAGTTAGGGGGGAGGGGCGAGGCTACACCTTC	CASSEVRGEGRGYTF